The entry that follows covers one T cell receptor beta chain sequence. The data are from a study of blood T cell repertoires in COVID-19. As originally analysed: The authors estimated nucleated cell counts from reference gene primer amplification. The table came from immunoSEQ multiplex PCR; TCRdb's copy has only in-frame clones and leaves some out. The DNA gave D and trimming, while V, J and clone size come from that table. The data show tens of thousands of clones, around 90% seen once. Germline CDR1 and CDR2: SGHDN and FVKESK. The CDR3 has 15 amino acids. V lost 5 bases to trimming and J lost 1 base; unmatched junction nucleotides: 1.

The TCR sequence derives from a man in his fifties with active COVID-19. The sample was peripheral blood. The V gene is TRBV14, the J gene TRBJ2-7; 14 nucleotides match TRBD2. CDR3 loop: CASSRTSGGSYEQYF. The CDR3 nucleotides are TGTGCCAGCAGCAGGACTAGCGGGGGGTCCTACGAGCAGTACTTC.